This is a list of T cell receptor beta chains from one sample in a study of control samples from healthy donors and cancer patients. Data came from immunoSEQ multiplex PCR; TCRdb stores just in-frame clones and leaves some out. This sample has 100,000 to 150,000 clones, with about 95% found just once. The sequenced sample was blood. Source of these receptors: a young man in good health. Each CDR3 is given with its conserved first and last residue. The order of the fields is V gene, J gene, D gene, clone size, CDR3 protein, CDR3 DNA. The D gene is left open where the match is weak. Where a row states a size, it is once, few, many or the class of an expanded clone; other rows omit it.

v_call: TRBV29-1
j_call: TRBJ2-7
d_call: TRBD1
clone_size: NA
cdr3_aa: CSGRQGSNEQYF
cdr3_nt: TGCAGCGGGCGACAGGGGAGCAACGAGCAGTACTTC

v_call: TRBV5-1
j_call: TRBJ2-5
d_call: NA
clone_size: NA
cdr3_aa: CASSLIPGRGETQYF
cdr3_nt: TGCGCCAGCAGCTTGATTCCGGGGAGGGGGGAGACCCAGTACTTC

v_call: TRBV27
j_call: TRBJ1-2
d_call: TRBD1
clone_size: NA
cdr3_aa: CASSFDRVSYGYTF
cdr3_nt: TGTGCCAGCAGTTTCGACAGGGTGAGCTATGGCTACACCTTC

v_call: TRBV12-5
j_call: TRBJ1-1
d_call: NA
clone_size: NA
cdr3_aa: CASGLVENTEAFF
cdr3_nt: TGTGCTAGTGGTTTGGTGGAGAACACTGAAGCTTTCTTT

v_call: TRBV6-2/TRBV6-3
j_call: TRBJ2-2
d_call: NA
clone_size: NA
cdr3_aa: CASSFLRGGNTGELFF
cdr3_nt: TGTGCCAGCAGTTTCCTACGGGGTGGGAACACCGGGGAGCTGTTTTTT

v_call: TRBV2
j_call: TRBJ1-1
d_call: NA
clone_size: NA
cdr3_aa: CASREESLRGSTEAFF
cdr3_nt: TGTGCCAGCAGGGAAGAGAGTCTACGGGGCAGCACTGAAGCTTTCTTT

v_call: TRBV12-3/TRBV12-4
j_call: TRBJ1-1
d_call: NA
clone_size: few
cdr3_aa: CASSLSEAFF
cdr3_nt: TGTGCCAGCAGCCTCTCTGAAGCTTTCTTT

v_call: TRBV5-1
j_call: TRBJ2-7
d_call: TRBD2
clone_size: once
cdr3_aa: CASSLGAGGAYEQYF
cdr3_nt: TGCGCCAGCAGCTTGGGGGCGGGGGGGGCCTACGAGCAGTACTTC

v_call: TRBV5-4
j_call: TRBJ1-6
d_call: TRBD1
clone_size: once
cdr3_aa: CASSQTGFNSPLHF
cdr3_nt: TGTGCCAGCAGCCAGACAGGGTTTAATTCACCCCTCCACTTT

v_call: TRBV5-8
j_call: TRBJ1-3
d_call: TRBD1
clone_size: once
cdr3_aa: CASSLGQGGGNTIYF
cdr3_nt: TGTGCCAGCAGCTTGGGACAGGGTGGTGGAAACACCATATATTTT

v_call: TRBV19
j_call: TRBJ1-2
d_call: NA
clone_size: NA
cdr3_aa: CASSVSGAGNSNYGYTF
cdr3_nt: TGTGCCAGTAGTGTCTCTGGAGCGGGAAATTCTAACTATGGCTACACCTTC

v_call: TRBV5-3
j_call: TRBJ2-2
d_call: NA
clone_size: NA
cdr3_aa: CARSFSQGTTGELFF
cdr3_nt: TGTGCCAGAAGCTTCTCCCAGGGGACCACCGGGGAGCTGTTTTTT

v_call: TRBV6-5
j_call: TRBJ2-3
d_call: TRBD1
clone_size: NA
cdr3_aa: CASRGTGTDTQYF
cdr3_nt: TGTGCCAGCAGAGGGACAGGGACAGATACGCAGTATTTT

v_call: TRBV30
j_call: TRBJ1-3
d_call: NA
clone_size: NA
cdr3_aa: CAWSGGSLSSGLPSGNTIYF
cdr3_nt: TGTGCCTGGAGTGGTGGGTCCCTCTCCTCGGGACTCCCCTCTGGAAACACCATATATTTT

v_call: TRBV7-2
j_call: TRBJ2-3
d_call: NA
clone_size: once
cdr3_aa: CASSSTTDTQYF
cdr3_nt: TGTGCCAGCAGCTCGACCACAGATACGCAGTATTTT

v_call: TRBV19
j_call: TRBJ1-1
d_call: TRBD1
clone_size: NA
cdr3_aa: CASSHGQGNTEAFF
cdr3_nt: TGTGCCAGTAGCCACGGACAGGGGAACACTGAAGCTTTCTTT

v_call: TRBV9
j_call: TRBJ1-3
d_call: TRBD1
clone_size: NA
cdr3_aa: CASSSQDRGRGNTIYF
cdr3_nt: TGTGCCAGCAGCTCCCAGGACAGGGGGCGAGGAAACACCATATATTTT

v_call: TRBV9
j_call: TRBJ1-5
d_call: TRBD1
clone_size: NA
cdr3_aa: CASSPVDRALNQPQHF
cdr3_nt: TGTGCCAGCAGCCCAGTTGACAGGGCCCTCAATCAGCCCCAGCATTTT

v_call: TRBV29-1
j_call: TRBJ1-2
d_call: NA
clone_size: few
cdr3_aa: CSVPESGSFYGYTF
cdr3_nt: TGCAGCGTCCCCGAGTCAGGATCCTTCTATGGCTACACCTTC

v_call: TRBV28
j_call: TRBJ1-1
d_call: NA
clone_size: NA
cdr3_aa: CASSLTVMNTEAFF
cdr3_nt: TGTGCCAGCAGTTTAACAGTCATGAACACTGAAGCTTTCTTT

v_call: TRBV29-1
j_call: TRBJ2-3
d_call: NA
clone_size: NA
cdr3_aa: CSVSILSRTDTQYF
cdr3_nt: TGCAGCGTCTCGATACTTTCCCGCACAGATACGCAGTATTTT

v_call: TRBV18
j_call: TRBJ1-2
d_call: NA
clone_size: NA
cdr3_aa: CASSSEGVPITRGYTF
cdr3_nt: TGTGCCAGCTCATCGGAGGGGGTACCTATTACGCGGGGCTACACCTTC

v_call: TRBV5-1
j_call: TRBJ1-1
d_call: NA
clone_size: NA
cdr3_aa: CASSLAQGPEAFF
cdr3_nt: TGCGCCAGCAGCTTGGCCCAGGGCCCTGAAGCTTTCTTT

v_call: TRBV11-2
j_call: TRBJ2-3
d_call: NA
clone_size: NA
cdr3_aa: CASSHTDTQYF
cdr3_nt: TGTGCCAGCAGCCACACAGATACGCAGTATTTT

v_call: TRBV9
j_call: TRBJ1-1
d_call: NA
clone_size: NA
cdr3_aa: CASSPQGGTAEAFF
cdr3_nt: TGTGCCAGCAGCCCGCAGGGCGGAACGGCTGAAGCTTTCTTT

v_call: TRBV6-6
j_call: TRBJ2-1
d_call: NA
clone_size: NA
cdr3_aa: CASSYAGSGTENEQFF
cdr3_nt: TGTGCCAGCAGTTATGCAGGGTCTGGGACGGAAAATGAGCAGTTCTTC

v_call: TRBV30
j_call: TRBJ2-3
d_call: NA
clone_size: NA
cdr3_aa: CAWSVHTQYF
cdr3_nt: TGTGCCTGGAGTGTGCATACGCAGTATTTT

v_call: TRBV10-1
j_call: TRBJ1-3
d_call: NA
clone_size: NA
cdr3_aa: CASSASGVNTIYF
cdr3_nt: TGCGCCAGCAGTGCATCGGGGGTGAACACCATATATTTT

v_call: TRBV11-2
j_call: TRBJ2-5
d_call: TRBD2
clone_size: NA
cdr3_aa: CASSQPQRGKETQYF
cdr3_nt: TGTGCCAGCAGCCAACCCCAGCGGGGGAAAGAGACCCAGTACTTC

v_call: TRBV19
j_call: TRBJ2-1
d_call: NA
clone_size: NA
cdr3_aa: CASSIVGASYNEQFF
cdr3_nt: TGTGCCAGTAGTATAGTCGGGGCTTCCTACAATGAGCAGTTCTTC

v_call: TRBV27
j_call: TRBJ1-4
d_call: NA
clone_size: NA
cdr3_aa: CASSLSDNEKLFF
cdr3_nt: TGTGCCAGCAGTTTATCCGATAATGAAAAACTGTTTTTT

v_call: TRBV29-1
j_call: TRBJ2-5
d_call: NA
clone_size: NA
cdr3_aa: CSVERWETQYF
cdr3_nt: TGCAGCGTTGAACGGTGGGAGACCCAGTACTTC

v_call: TRBV27
j_call: TRBJ1-5
d_call: NA
clone_size: NA
cdr3_aa: CASSLFRNSNQPQHF
cdr3_nt: TGTGCCAGCAGTTTATTCCGGAATAGCAATCAGCCCCAGCATTTT

v_call: TRBV5-1
j_call: TRBJ2-3
d_call: NA
clone_size: few
cdr3_aa: CASSDTSDTQYF
cdr3_nt: TGCGCCAGCAGCGACACCTCAGATACGCAGTATTTT

v_call: TRBV18
j_call: TRBJ1-2
d_call: NA
clone_size: NA
cdr3_aa: CASSPEGGRGYGYTF
cdr3_nt: TGTGCCAGCTCACCAGAGGGAGGCCGGGGCTATGGCTACACCTTC

v_call: TRBV11-2
j_call: TRBJ2-5
d_call: NA
clone_size: NA
cdr3_aa: CASSFGSGPGSTETQYF
cdr3_nt: TGTGCCAGCAGCTTCGGCAGCGGGCCAGGGAGCACAGAGACCCAGTACTTC

v_call: TRBV10-3
j_call: TRBJ2-3
d_call: TRBD1
clone_size: NA
cdr3_aa: CAISEWEDRGTDTQYF
cdr3_nt: TGTGCCATCAGTGAGTGGGAGGACAGGGGGACAGATACGCAGTATTTT

v_call: TRBV9
j_call: TRBJ1-6
d_call: NA
clone_size: NA
cdr3_aa: CASSVGRAPYNSPLHF
cdr3_nt: TGTGCCAGCAGCGTAGGCAGGGCTCCCTATAATTCACCCCTCCACTTT

v_call: TRBV7-9
j_call: TRBJ1-2
d_call: NA
clone_size: NA
cdr3_aa: CASSLAWDLNYGYTF
cdr3_nt: TGTGCCAGCAGCCTGGCGTGGGATCTTAACTATGGCTACACCTTC

v_call: TRBV11-3
j_call: TRBJ2-3
d_call: TRBD2
clone_size: NA
cdr3_aa: CASSLAGGRTDTQYF
cdr3_nt: TGTGCCAGCAGCTTAGCGGGGGGACGCACAGATACGCAGTATTTT

v_call: TRBV6-1
j_call: TRBJ1-5
d_call: NA
clone_size: NA
cdr3_aa: CASSGTVGAPNQPQHF
cdr3_nt: TGTGCCAGCAGTGGGACTGTCGGGGCACCTAATCAGCCCCAGCATTTT

v_call: TRBV9
j_call: TRBJ1-1
d_call: NA
clone_size: NA
cdr3_aa: CASSADSGTSSPTAEAFF
cdr3_nt: TGTGCCAGCAGCGCTGATTCAGGGACGTCGTCCCCCACTGCTGAAGCTTTCTTT

v_call: TRBV6-2/TRBV6-3
j_call: TRBJ1-4
d_call: NA
clone_size: NA
cdr3_aa: CASSAAGAGANEKLFF
cdr3_nt: TGTGCCAGCAGCGCGGCAGGGGCTGGGGCTAATGAAAAACTGTTTTTT

v_call: TRBV5-1
j_call: TRBJ2-3
d_call: TRBD1
clone_size: NA
cdr3_aa: CASSLWPQGAEDTQYF
cdr3_nt: TGCGCCAGCAGCTTGTGGCCACAGGGGGCCGAAGATACGCAGTATTTT

v_call: TRBV5-1
j_call: TRBJ1-4
d_call: NA
clone_size: NA
cdr3_aa: CASSFGPGAATNEKLFF
cdr3_nt: TGCGCCAGCAGCTTTGGTCCGGGGGCGGCAACTAATGAAAAACTGTTTTTT

v_call: TRBV7-6
j_call: TRBJ1-6
d_call: TRBD1
clone_size: NA
cdr3_aa: CASSRYTTGAGSPLHF
cdr3_nt: TGTGCCAGCAGCCGATATACGACAGGGGCAGGTTCACCCCTCCACTTT

v_call: TRBV11-2
j_call: TRBJ2-3
d_call: TRBD2
clone_size: NA
cdr3_aa: CANSPSSGGASTQYF
cdr3_nt: TGTGCCAACAGCCCCTCTAGCGGGGGGGCGTCTACGCAGTATTTT

v_call: TRBV27
j_call: TRBJ2-1
d_call: NA
clone_size: NA
cdr3_aa: CASSFLRGYNEQFF
cdr3_nt: TGTGCCAGCAGTTTCCTCCGGGGCTACAATGAGCAGTTCTTC

v_call: TRBV27
j_call: TRBJ1-6
d_call: NA
clone_size: NA
cdr3_aa: CASREGGGNSPLHF
cdr3_nt: TGTGCCAGCAGGGAAGGCGGCGGAAATTCACCCCTCCACTTT

v_call: TRBV9
j_call: TRBJ2-7
d_call: NA
clone_size: NA
cdr3_aa: CASSVGASYEQYF
cdr3_nt: TGTGCCAGCAGCGTTGGGGCCTCCTACGAGCAGTACTTC

v_call: TRBV5-4
j_call: TRBJ1-3
d_call: NA
clone_size: NA
cdr3_aa: CASRSESSGNTIYF
cdr3_nt: TGTGCCAGCAGATCCGAGAGCTCTGGAAACACCATATATTTT

v_call: TRBV14
j_call: TRBJ2-5
d_call: TRBD1
clone_size: NA
cdr3_aa: CASSEDRGPLRAQYF
cdr3_nt: TGTGCCAGCAGCGAAGACAGGGGGCCCCTGCGGGCCCAGTACTTC

v_call: TRBV4-1
j_call: TRBJ2-2
d_call: NA
clone_size: few
cdr3_aa: CASSQDLTTITGELFF
cdr3_nt: TGCGCCAGCAGCCAAGATCTGACTACAATCACCGGGGAGCTGTTTTTT

v_call: TRBV2
j_call: TRBJ2-2
d_call: NA
clone_size: NA
cdr3_aa: CASSQSGPLGTGELFF
cdr3_nt: TGTGCCAGCAGTCAATCCGGCCCTCTGGGCACCGGGGAGCTGTTTTTT

v_call: TRBV5-1
j_call: TRBJ1-1
d_call: NA
clone_size: NA
cdr3_aa: CASSPGGQFLPTEAFF
cdr3_nt: TGCGCCAGCAGCCCTGGAGGACAGTTCCTACCCACTGAAGCTTTCTTT

v_call: TRBV5-1
j_call: TRBJ2-2
d_call: TRBD1
clone_size: NA
cdr3_aa: CASRRTGDTGELFF
cdr3_nt: TGCGCCAGCAGGCGGACAGGGGACACCGGGGAGCTGTTTTTT

v_call: TRBV6-4
j_call: TRBJ2-7
d_call: NA
clone_size: NA
cdr3_aa: CASSDPPTGTTSYEQYF
cdr3_nt: TGTGCCAGCAGTGACCCTCCTACCGGGACGACCTCCTACGAGCAGTACTTC

v_call: TRBV27
j_call: TRBJ2-5
d_call: TRBD2
clone_size: NA
cdr3_aa: CASSWSGLGGQETQYF
cdr3_nt: TGTGCCAGCAGTTGGTCCGGACTAGGAGGGCAAGAGACCCAGTACTTC

v_call: TRBV28
j_call: TRBJ2-7
d_call: TRBD1
clone_size: NA
cdr3_aa: CASSSPGDRGSYEQYF
cdr3_nt: TGTGCCAGCAGTTCACCAGGGGACAGGGGCTCCTACGAGCAGTACTTC